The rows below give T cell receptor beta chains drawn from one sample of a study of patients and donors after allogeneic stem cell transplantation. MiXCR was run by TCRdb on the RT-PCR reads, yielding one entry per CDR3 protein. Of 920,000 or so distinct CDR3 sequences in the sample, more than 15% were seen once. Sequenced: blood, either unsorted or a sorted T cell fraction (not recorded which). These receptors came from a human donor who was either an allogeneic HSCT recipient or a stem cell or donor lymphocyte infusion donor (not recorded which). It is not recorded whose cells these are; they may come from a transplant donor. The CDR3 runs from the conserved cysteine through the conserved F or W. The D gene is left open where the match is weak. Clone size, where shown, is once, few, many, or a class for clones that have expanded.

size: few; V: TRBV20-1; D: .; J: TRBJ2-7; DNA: TGCAGTGCCGCCAGACAAACCTACGAGCAGTACTTC; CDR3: CSAARQTYEQYF
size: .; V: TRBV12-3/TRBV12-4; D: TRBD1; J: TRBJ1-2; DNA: TGTGCCAGCAGTTTACCACCCGGACAGGATCATGGCTACACCTTC; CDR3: CASSLPPGQDHGYTF
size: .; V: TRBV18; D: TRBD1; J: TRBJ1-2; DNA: TGTGCCAGCTCACAGGACAGGGTGCAAGGCTACACCTTC; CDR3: CASSQDRVQGYTF
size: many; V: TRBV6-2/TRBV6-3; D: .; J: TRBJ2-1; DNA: TGTGCCAGCAGTACCAGGACGGGCTATAATGAGCAGTTCTTC; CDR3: CASSTRTGYNEQFF
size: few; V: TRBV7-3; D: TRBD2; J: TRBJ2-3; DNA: TGTGCCAGCAGCCCAAACGGGGGGGGAGGCACAGATACGCAGTATTTT; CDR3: CASSPNGGGGTDTQYF
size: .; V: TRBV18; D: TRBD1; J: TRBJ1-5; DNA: TGTGCCAGCACACTCGACAGGGGAGGAGATAATCAGCCCCAGCATTTT; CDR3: CASTLDRGGDNQPQHF
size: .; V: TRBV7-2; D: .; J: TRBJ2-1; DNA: TGTGCCAGCACCTTTAGGCGATGGGGCCGAGCGGACAATGAGCAGTTCTTC; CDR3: CASTFRRWGRADNEQFF
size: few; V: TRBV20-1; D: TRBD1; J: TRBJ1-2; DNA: TGCAGTGCTAGAGATGTAGTTGTTGACAGGGGCCCGAACAACTATGGCTACACCTTC; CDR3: CSARDVVVDRGPNNYGYTF
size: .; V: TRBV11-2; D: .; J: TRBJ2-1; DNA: TGTGCCAGCAGGCTACTGTGGGGACTCGAGTTTTCCTCCTACAATGAGCAGTTCTTC; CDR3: CASRLLWGLEFSSYNEQFF
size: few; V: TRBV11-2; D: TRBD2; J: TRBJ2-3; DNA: TGTGCCAGCAGCTCCCTTGGGGGGGTAGGCACAGATACGCAGTATTTT; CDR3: CASSSLGGVGTDTQYF
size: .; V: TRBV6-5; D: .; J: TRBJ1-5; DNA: TGTGCCAGCAGTTACTCGAGAGGGGCCCCGGGCAATCAGCCCCAGCATTTT; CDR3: CASSYSRGAPGNQPQHF
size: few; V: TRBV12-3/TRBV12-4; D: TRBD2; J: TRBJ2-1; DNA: TGTGCCAGCAGTCCGGGACTAGGGAGATACAATGAGCAGTTCTTC; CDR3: CASSPGLGRYNEQFF
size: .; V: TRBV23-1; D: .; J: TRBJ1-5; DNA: TGCGCCAGCAGTCGCCAACCAGGGACATGGGGCCAGCCCCAGCATTTT; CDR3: CASSRQPGTWGQPQHF
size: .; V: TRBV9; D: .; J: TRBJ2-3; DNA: TGTGCCAGCAGCGTAGTCTCCTGGAGAGATACGCAGTATTTT; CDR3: CASSVVSWRDTQYF
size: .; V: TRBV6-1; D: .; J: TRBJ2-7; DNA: TGTGCCAGCGTCGAAAGTTCCCCCTCGGAGCAGTACTTC; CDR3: CASVESSPSEQYF
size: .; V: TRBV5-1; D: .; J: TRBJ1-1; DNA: TGCGCCAGCAGCTCCGGATCAGCGGTGAACACTGAAGCTTTCTTT; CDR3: CASSSGSAVNTEAFF
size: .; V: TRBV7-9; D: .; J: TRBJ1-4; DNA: TGTGCCAGCAGCATACAATCGGCAGCTAATGAAAAACTGTTTTTT; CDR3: CASSIQSAANEKLFF
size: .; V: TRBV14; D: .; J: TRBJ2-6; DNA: TGTGCCAGCAGCCAATTAAACAGCCTAAACTCTGGGGCCAACGTCCTGACTTTC; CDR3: CASSQLNSLNSGANVLTF
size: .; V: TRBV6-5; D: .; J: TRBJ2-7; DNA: TGTGCCAGCAGCCGCAGGATGTCTAAGCAGTACTTC; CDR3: CASSRRMSKQYF
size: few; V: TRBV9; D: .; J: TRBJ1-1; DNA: TGTGCCAGCAGCGCCGGACAGAGACGAAACACTGAAGCTTTCTTT; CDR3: CASSAGQRRNTEAFF
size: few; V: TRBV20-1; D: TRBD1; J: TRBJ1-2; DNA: TGCAGTGCTAGAGACTTTGGACAGGGAGCTTTCGGCTACACCTTC; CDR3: CSARDFGQGAFGYTF
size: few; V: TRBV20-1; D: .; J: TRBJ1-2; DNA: TGCAGTGCTAGCTACGGCCCCTATGGCTACACCTTC; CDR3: CSASYGPYGYTF
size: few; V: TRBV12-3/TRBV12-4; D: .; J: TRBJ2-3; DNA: TGTGCCAGCAGTTTAATACGGGGCGAGGATACGCAGTATTTT; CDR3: CASSLIRGEDTQYF
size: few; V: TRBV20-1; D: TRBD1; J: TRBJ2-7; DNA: TGCAGTGCTGATGAACAGGGGGACGGCTCCTACGAGCAGTACTTC; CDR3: CSADEQGDGSYEQYF
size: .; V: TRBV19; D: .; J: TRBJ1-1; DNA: TGTGCCAGTACCATGAAGGGTAGCACTGAAGCTTTCTTT; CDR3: CASTMKGSTEAFF
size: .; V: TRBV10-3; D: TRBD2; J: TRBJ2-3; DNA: TGTGCCACCCTACTAGCGGCGACAGATACGCAGTATTTT; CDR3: CATLLAATDTQYF
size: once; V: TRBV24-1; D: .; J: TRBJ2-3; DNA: TGTGCCACCAGTGATTTAGTAGGGGGTGAGGCAGATACGCAGTATTTT; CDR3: CATSDLVGGEADTQYF
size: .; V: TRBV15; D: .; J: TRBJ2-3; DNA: TGTGCCACCAGCAGAGACGCAGATACGCAGTATTTT; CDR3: CATSRDADTQYF
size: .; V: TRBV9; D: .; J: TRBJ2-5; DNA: TGTGCCAGCAGCGTAAGCCGGGGACGAGAGACCCAGTACTTC; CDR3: CASSVSRGRETQYF
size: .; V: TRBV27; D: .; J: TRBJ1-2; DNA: TGTGCCAGCAGTTTATCCCCCCCGAGGGGCCCCGATGGCTACACCTTC; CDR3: CASSLSPPRGPDGYTF
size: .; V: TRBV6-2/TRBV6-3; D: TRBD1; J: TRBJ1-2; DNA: TGTGCCAGCATCCCCGACAGGGGGTCAGGCTACACCTTC; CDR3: CASIPDRGSGYTF
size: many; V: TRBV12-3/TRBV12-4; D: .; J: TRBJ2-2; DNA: TGTGCCAGCAAGCCCCCCACGGGGACCGGGGAGCTGTTTTTT; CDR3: CASKPPTGTGELFF
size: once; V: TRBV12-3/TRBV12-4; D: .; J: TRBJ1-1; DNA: TGTGCCAGCAGCCAGATCCAGGCAGGCGAGGCTTTCTTT; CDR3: CASSQIQAGEAFF
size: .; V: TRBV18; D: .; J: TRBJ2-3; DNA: TGTGCCAGCTCTATCTTTGACTCGGATACGCAGTATTTT; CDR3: CASSIFDSDTQYF
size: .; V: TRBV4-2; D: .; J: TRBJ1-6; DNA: TGTGCCAGCAGCCAAGTCGGGGGCACACCCCTCCACTTT; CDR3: CASSQVGGTPLHF
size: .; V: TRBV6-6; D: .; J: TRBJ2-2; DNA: TGTGCCAGCAGTTACAGACCAAGCGGGGAGCTGTTTTTT; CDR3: CASSYRPSGELFF
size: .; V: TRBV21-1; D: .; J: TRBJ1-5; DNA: TGTGCTTCTAGAGGGGGGACCGATAGCAATCAGCCCCAGCATTTT; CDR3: CASRGGTDSNQPQHF
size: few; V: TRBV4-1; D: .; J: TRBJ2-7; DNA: TGCGCCAGCAGCAGCGGGACAGACGTGACCTACGAGCAGTACTTC; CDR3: CASSSGTDVTYEQYF
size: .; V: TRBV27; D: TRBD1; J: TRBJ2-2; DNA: TGTGCCAGCAGTTTCCAGACAGGGAGAAGCACCGGGGAGCTGTTTTTT; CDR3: CASSFQTGRSTGELFF
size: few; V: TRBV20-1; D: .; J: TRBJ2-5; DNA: TGCAGTGCCGGGGGACAGAGTCAAGAGACCCAGTACTTC; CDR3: CSAGGQSQETQYF
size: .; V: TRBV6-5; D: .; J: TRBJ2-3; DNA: TGTGCCAGCAGTTACACCGCCACAGATACGCAGTATTTT; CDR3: CASSYTATDTQYF
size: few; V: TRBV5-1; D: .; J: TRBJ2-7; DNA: TGCGCCAGCAGCTCCGGACGAGGGCTCTCCTACGAGCAGTACTTC; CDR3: CASSSGRGLSYEQYF